Listed here are 8 T cell receptor beta chains from one sample, sequenced in a study of PD-1 blockade in classical Hodgkin lymphoma. Generated by immunoSEQ multiplex PCR, the TCRdb table keeps only in-frame clones and is missing some. The sample gives around 93,000 clones, roughly 78% of which show up once; approximately 9% is in the top ten. Time point: cycle 4 day 1 (C4D1), after less than seven weeks of nivolumab. Brentuximab vedotin exposure varied, and every patient relapsed after autologous stem cell transplantation. The sequenced sample was peripheral blood mononuclear cells (PBMCs), obtained before the fourth cycle of nivolumab. The receptors were gathered from a human donor with classical Hodgkin lymphoma.

V is TRBV18 and J is TRBJ1-2; possibly TRBD1 for D (5 bases). CDR1 is KGHSH, CDR2 LQKENI, per germline. This CDR3 contains 13 residues. Trimming removed 2 bases from V and 7 bases from J, with 11 bases in between. CDR3 residues: CASSPLPGTGYTF. Here the CDR3 DNA reads TGTGCCAGCTCACCATTGCCAGGGACTGGCTACACCTTC. The full variable domain, rest sourced from reference TRBV18 and TRBJ1-2, is NAGVMQNPRHLVRRRGQEARLRCSPMKGHSHVYWYRQLPEEGLKFMVYLQKENIIDESGMPKERFSAEFPKEGPSILRIQQVVRGDSAAYFCASSPLPGTGYTFGSGTRLTVV.

This chain links TRBV25-1 with TRBJ1-2; D is uncertain. The CDR3 contains 14 residues. CDR1 and CDR2 (germline): MGHDK, SYGVNS. V gave up 6 bases and J gave up 5 bases, with 16 bases separating them. CDR3 loop: CASSSGIEGYGYTF. The CDR3 DNA reads TGTGCCAGCAGCAGTGGGATAGAAGGGTATGGCTACACCTTC.

The rearrangement links TRBV7-3 to TRBJ1-1, with D unclear. CDR3 length equals 13 residues. The V end was cut by 3 bases, the J end by 3 bases, with 8 bases between. Germline CDR1 is SGHTA and CDR2 is FQGTGA. The CDR3 nucleotides read TGTGCCAGCAGCTTTGTGAAGGACACTGAAGCTTTCTTT. This sequence encodes CASSFVKDTEAFF.

The V call is TRBV4-2, the J call TRBJ1-1; weak D call: TRBD1 (6 bases). V gave up 0 bases and J gave up 4 bases, with 15 bases separating them. CDR3 size: 16 residues. Per germline, CDR1 LGHNA and CDR2 YNFKEQ. CDR3 nucleotide sequence: TGTGCCAGCAGCCAAGATTTCGGGGGGGCAAGCACTGAAGCTTTCTTT. Translation: CASSQDFGGASTEAFF.

This chain links TRBV6-5 with TRBJ2-5, with D unclear. CDR1 and CDR2 from the germline V gene are MNHEY and SVGAGI. This CDR3 is built from 13 residues. Trimming left V 2 bases short and J 2 bases short, with 6 bases between. The CDR3 nucleotides read TGTGCCAGCAGTTACGGGCTACAAGAGACCCAGTACTTC. Residues: CASSYGLQETQYF.

V and J are TRBV6-6 and TRBJ1-2, with 7 bases fitting TRBD1. The CDR3 extends over 13 amino acids. Germline CDR1 is MNHNY and CDR2 is SVGAGI (reference sequence). The J segment lost 8 bases and the V segment lost 6 bases, leaving 9 bases of the junction unmatched. CDR3 sequence: CASSRRDRSGYTF. The CDR3 DNA is TGTGCCAGCAGCCGCCGGGACAGAAGCGGCTACACCTTC.

The chain joins TRBV30 to TRBJ2-7, with D unresolved. The germline gives CDR1 GTSNPN, CDR2 SVGIG (reference sequence). The CDR3 is 11 residues long. V lost 0 bases and J lost 6, with 6 bases in between. DNA for the CDR3: TGTGCCTGGAGTGTATGGGGCGAGCAGTACTTC. Encoded protein: CAWSVWGEQYF.

This chain links TRBV15 with TRBJ2-7, with 7 bases lining up with TRBD1. V shed 8 bases, J shed 3 bases, and the junction held 10 bases outside the gene matches. This CDR3 is built from 14 residues. Germline V lookup: CDR1 LNHNV, CDR2 YYDKDF (reference sequence). The CDR3 sequence is CATARGMGYYEQYF. The CDR3 DNA is TGTGCCACCGCCAGGGGGATGGGGTACTACGAGCAGTACTTC. The variable domain in full, completed from reference TRBV15 and TRBJ2-7, reads DAMVIQNPRYQVTQFGKPVTLSCSQTLNHNVMYWYQQKSSQAPKLLFHYYDKDFNNEADTPDNFQSRRPNTSFCFLDIRSPGLGDTAMYLCATARGMGYYEQYFGPGTRLTVT.